The entry that follows covers one TCR beta chain sequence. This clonotype was seen many times. The clone's antigen remains unknown. One base away there is no much larger clone; base qualities are not given. Sequencer: Illumina HiSeq 1500. Clones were called with MiXCR by TCRdb after fastp trimmed the public reads at Q25, and only in-frame beta chains were retained. Every CDR3 protein is listed once, alongside the most common genes and DNA of its rows. This sample lists about 110,000 distinct CDR3 sequences; over 9% were detected once. The biggest ten clones account for roughly 31% of the sample. This sample is drawn from a study of T cell repertoires in cytomegalovirus infection (dated by TCRdb to between 2017 and 2020). Background on the whole study: Because public TCR beta signatures pointed to carriage of CMV infection together with the matching HLA type, the HLA type of each donor mattered for the analysis.

From cysteine to phenylalanine, the CDR3 is 14 amino acids long. Just the 42-base CDR3 DNA is kept, in frame starting at base 1. At the junction V is shortened by 5 bases and J by 3 bases; bases outside the gene matches: 4. The germline V gene provides CDR1 SGHTA and CDR2 FQGNSA. Paper-wide results and their limitations: The ex vivo response was dominated by HLA-C-restricted CMV-specific TCR beta clonotypes, which also provided the single most frequent clonotype in two of eight donors. Cumulative frequency of public TCR beta family members discriminated carriers of CMV infection plus the relevant HLA type in this cohort and an independent approximately 350-donor cohort.

The TCR comes from a human donor in good health (CMV status not recorded). Some clones in this sample may be carry-over from other donors' samples. Sequencing was performed on PBMCs, sequenced either directly or after in vitro stimulation (not recorded which). The rearranged segments are TRBV7-2 and TRBJ2-3, and TRBD2 matches 8 of the central bases. The CDR3 reads CASSPRGGTDTQYF. The DNA sequence reads TGTGCCAGCAGCCCCCGGGGGGGGACAGATACGCAGTATTTT.